Below are 30 T cell receptor beta chains sequenced from a single sample in a study of cytotoxic CD8 clonotypes in ibrutinib-treated CLL. Sequenced by immunoSEQ multiplex PCR; TCRdb stores in-frame clones only, minus some. The top ten clones hold about a fifth of a sample with 45,000 to 70,000 clones, approximately 52% of them seen once. The input for sequencing was PBMCs, taken after 24 months of ibrutinib treatment. The receptors come from a human donor with chronic lymphocytic leukemia.

The chain carries TRBV2 and TRBJ1-5, with a weak D call TRBD1 (5 bases). Per the germline V gene, CDR1 is SNHLY and CDR2 is FYNNEI. The CDR3 sequence is 14 residues long. Trimming took off 6 bases at V and 6 bases at J, with 15 bases between the two ends. This CDR3 reads CASRSREAGQPQHF. The CDR3 coding sequence is TGTGCCAGCAGGTCCAGGGAAGCAGGTCAGCCCCAGCATTTT. Looking up the rest from reference TRBV2 and TRBJ1-5 gives the full variable domain: EPEVTQTPSHQVTQMGQEVILRCVPISNHLYFYWYRQILGQKVEFLVSFYNNEISEKSEIFDDQFSVERPDGSNFTLKIRSTKLEDSAMYFCASRSREAGQPQHFGDGTRLSIL.

This clone was seen once. CDR3 DNA sequence: TGTGCCAGCAGCTACCGTCAGGGCGAACTTTGGTTCTTC. Residues: CASSYRQGELWFF. The chain recombines TRBV6-6 with TRBJ2-1, with D perhaps matching TRBD1 (5 bases). Trimming cost V 6 bases and J 15 bases, with 21 bases left between them. Germline V lookup: CDR1 MNHNY, CDR2 SVGAGI (reference sequence). This CDR3 region has 13 residues.

This chain uses TRBV5-6 with TRBJ2-5; 10 bases fit TRBD2. CDR1 and CDR2 from the germline V gene are SGHDT and YYEEEE. Unmatched junction bases numbered 7, after V lost 0 bases and J lost 5 bases. The length of the CDR3 is 16 residues. The CDR3 DNA follows: TGTGCCAGCAGCTTGGCCCTAGCGGGAGTTGGGGAGACCCAGTACTTC. It is translated as CASSLALAGVGETQYF.

The chain couples TRBV15 to TRBJ2-3; a weak D match, TRBD2 (6 bases). V was trimmed by 1 base and J by 2 bases, leaving 16 bases between them. The CDR3 totals 17 residues. Germline V lookup: CDR1 LNHNV, CDR2 YYDKDF (reference sequence). CDR3 in amino acids: CATSRGGAYSLTDTQYF. CDR3 sequence (DNA): TGTGCCACCAGCAGAGGCGGGGCGTATTCCCTCACAGATACGCAGTATTTT. The variable domain in full, with the rest retrieved from reference TRBV15 and TRBJ2-3, is DAMVIQNPRYQVTQFGKPVTLSCSQTLNHNVMYWYQQKSSQAPKLLFHYYDKDFNNEADTPDNFQSRRPNTSFCFLDIRSPGLGDTAMYLCATSRGGAYSLTDTQYFGPGTRLTVL.

In this sample, this clone turned up a few times. The chain joins TRBV6-4 to TRBJ2-4, with TRBD2 identical over 12 bases. Trimming at V came to 8 bases and at J to 6 bases, leaving 23 bases not matched to a gene. The germline gives CDR1 MRHNA, CDR2 SNTAGT. The CDR3 is 20 amino acids. The CDR3 nucleotides are TGTGCCAGCTCTTCCGCCAGGCGGGTCCTAGCGGGAGGGCCGGGAAACATTCAGTACTTC. This translates into CASSSARRVLAGGPGNIQYF.

In its sample, this clone was seen once. The chain has TRBV6-5 and TRBJ2-2; D gene ambiguous. V was shortened by 7 bases and J by 5 bases, with 11 bases between the two germline ends. Germline V gene lookup returns CDR1 MNHEY and CDR2 SVGAGI. The CDR3 is 13 residues long. The CDR3 region has the DNA TGTGCCAGCACCGGAAAGACGACCGGGGAGCTGTTTTTT. Protein: CASTGKTTGELFF.

The V call is TRBV6-1, the J call TRBJ1-5; D is possibly TRBD1 (5 bases). The CDR3 loop spans 13 amino acids. Germline V lookup: CDR1 MNHNS, CDR2 SASEGT. The V end was cut by 6 bases, the J end by 2 bases, with 8 bases between. The CDR3 bases are TGTGCCAGCAGCAGGGTAGGCAATCAGCCCCAGCATTTT. This codes for CASSRVGNQPQHF.

In its sample, this clone was seen once. This chain links TRBV6-5 with TRBJ2-7; unclear D gene. This CDR3 is 14 amino acids long. Germline CDR1 MNHEY, CDR2 SVGAGI. The ends were cut back, 0 bases at V and 6 bases at J, with 12 bases in the middle. The CDR3 sequence is CASSYSVGMGEQYF. The DNA for the CDR3 is TGTGCCAGCAGTTACTCGGTAGGGATGGGCGAGCAGTACTTC.

The chain is built from TRBV28 and TRBJ1-1, with D perhaps TRBD1 (5 bases). V lost 11 bases to trimming and J lost 5 bases, with 12 bases between them. Germline V gene sequence: CDR1 MDHEN, CDR2 SYDVKM. This CDR3 is 11 amino acids long. CDR3 residues: CAAQRGTEAFF. CDR3 nucleotide sequence: TGTGCCGCCCAAAGGGGTACTGAAGCTTTCTTT.

This sequence joins TRBV4-2 and TRBJ2-2; 11 bases match TRBD2. J was trimmed by 5 bases and V by 3 bases; bases with no gene match: 5. Germline CDR1 is LGHNA and CDR2 is YNFKEQ. This CDR3 region has 16 residues. The CDR3 spells CASSQASGRTTGELFF. The CDR3 region has the DNA TGTGCCAGCAGCCAGGCTAGCGGGAGGACTACCGGGGAGCTGTTTTTT.

This chain joins TRBV2 and TRBJ2-5, with D unresolved. CDR3 length: 12 residues. Trimming removed 3 bases at V and 8 bases at J, with 10 bases between. Germline V gives CDR1 SNHLY, CDR2 FYNNEI. DNA for the CDR3: TGTGCCAGCAGTGACCCCCAGGTCACCCAGTACTTC. This encodes CASSDPQVTQYF.

The chain is built from TRBV11-3 and TRBJ1-1; a possible D gene is TRBD1 (5 bases). This CDR3 is 13 amino acids long. V lost 6 bases and J lost 5, with 13 bases in between. Germline-derived CDR1 and CDR2 are SGHNT and YENEEA. The CDR3 DNA follows: TGTGCCAGCAGTCTGACAGTTGGGACTGAAGCTTTCTTT. It yields the protein CASSLTVGTEAFF.

This CDR3 reads CASSAGARGNQPQHF. In DNA form, the CDR3 reads TGTGCCAGCAGCGCGGGGGCGCGGGGCAATCAGCCCCAGCATTTT. The chain links TRBV11-2 to TRBJ1-5; TRBD1 is a possible D gene (6 bases). V dropped 5 bases and J dropped 2 bases, with 13 bases sitting between them. The CDR3 is made up of 15 amino acids. Germline values: CDR1 SGHAT, CDR2 FQNNGV.

This clone was detected a few times. The chain combines TRBV6-5 with TRBJ2-5; TRBD2 agrees at 9 bases. The V gene's germline CDR1 is MNHEY and CDR2 SVGAGI. With 6 bases clipped from V and 2 bases from J, the junction kept 7 bases outside the gene matches. This CDR3 has 15 residues. For the CDR3, the DNA is TGTGCCAGCAGCCGTAGCGGGGGCCAACAAGAGACCCAGTACTTC. Residues: CASSRSGGQQETQYF.

This clone was counted only a few times. V and J are TRBV6-1 and TRBJ2-3; D remains unclear. There are 15 residues in the CDR3. From germline, CDR1 is MNHNS and CDR2 SASEGT. Between the trimmed V and J ends, which lost 4 bases and 2 bases, there was a span of 13 bases. The CDR3, as DNA: TGTGCCAGCAGTGGAAGACTGGGTTCCACAGATACGCAGTATTTT. Its protein is CASSGRLGSTDTQYF.

The rearrangement joins TRBV7-9 to TRBJ1-2, with 7 bases fitting TRBD1. Germline V gives CDR1 SEHNR, CDR2 FQNEAQ (reference sequence). This CDR3 is built from 16 residues. V shed 5 bases, J shed 4 bases, and the junction held 13 bases outside the gene matches. CDR3 loop: CASSGFPEDRSYGYTF. The DNA for the CDR3 is TGTGCCAGCAGCGGATTCCCTGAGGACAGGAGCTATGGCTACACCTTC.

The chain is built from TRBV6-5 and TRBJ1-1; 8 bases match TRBD1. Germline trimming cut 6 bases from V and 0 bases from J; bases unmatched to any gene: 6. Germline CDR1 reads MNHEY; CDR2 reads SVGAGI. The CDR3 length is 15 residues. Here the CDR3 DNA reads TGTGCCAGCAGGAGGGACAGGACCATGAACACTGAAGCTTTCTTT. Residues: CASRRDRTMNTEAFF.

This clone was seen only a few times. The rearrangement links TRBV19 to TRBJ1-1; no reliable D call. The CDR3 sequence is 10 residues long. Trimming removed 7 bases at V and 3 bases at J, with 3 bases between. The germline CDR1 and CDR2 sequences are LNHDA and SQIVND (reference sequence). The CDR3 sequence is CASNHTEAFF. The CDR3 DNA reads TGTGCCAGTAACCACACTGAAGCTTTCTTT.

This clone appeared a few times. The V gene is TRBV29-1, the J gene TRBJ1-1; 7 bases line up with TRBD1. The germline V gene encodes CDR1 SQVTM and CDR2 ANQGSEA. Trimming cost V 6 bases and J 4 bases; bases outside gene matches: 8. This CDR3 has 13 amino acids. CDR3: CSVQDRMGTEAFF. In nucleotides, the CDR3 is TGCAGCGTCCAGGACAGGATGGGCACTGAAGCTTTCTTT.

This clone has only a few counts. This chain joins TRBV6-7 and TRBJ2-7, with D possibly matching TRBD1 (6 bases). TRBV6-7 carries the ORF label, with uncertain function. Trimming shortened V by 2 bases and J by 12 bases, and 14 bases separated the two germline ends. This CDR3 comprises 12 residues. As DNA, the CDR3 is TGTGCCAGCAGTTACGGACAGCTTCGAGGGTACGTC. Translating it yields CASSYGQLRGYV.

This rearrangement joins TRBV7-2 to TRBJ2-7; D unresolved. Looked up from germline, CDR1 is SGHTA and CDR2 is FQGNSA. The V gene lost 5 bases and the J gene lost 0 bases, with 17 bases spanning the gap. CDR3 length: 16 residues. The CDR3 here is CASSIYTFQSSYEQYF. CDR3 nucleotide sequence: TGTGCCAGCAGCATATACACCTTTCAGAGCTCCTACGAGCAGTACTTC.

V is TRBV30 and J is TRBJ2-2; D gene ambiguous. CDR1 is GTSNPN, CDR2 SVGIG, per germline (reference sequence). The CDR3 spans 14 residues. Trimming left V 2 bases short and J 7 bases short, with 14 bases between. CDR3 residues: CAWSSLLGHGELFF. CDR3 nucleotide sequence: TGTGCCTGGAGTAGTTTGTTGGGCCACGGGGAGCTGTTTTTT.

The chain has TRBV6-5 and TRBJ1-4, with D uncertain. Trimming took 0 bases from V and 0 from J, leaving 8 bases between them. The CDR3 has 16 residues. Germline V gene data show CDR1 as MNHEY and CDR2 as SVGAGI. The CDR3 sequence is CASSYSQVTTNEKLFF. Here the CDR3 DNA reads TGTGCCAGCAGTTACTCACAAGTGACAACTAATGAAAAACTGTTTTTT.

This clone was observed a few times. The V call is TRBV5-4, the J call TRBJ2-3, with D perhaps given as TRBD1 or TRBD2 (5 bases each). V was shortened by 2 bases and J by 4 bases, with 11 bases between the two germline ends. CDR1 and CDR2 (germline): SGHNT, YYREEE (reference sequence). CDR3 length: 14 amino acids. CDR3 sequence (DNA): TGTGCCAGCAGCTTCGGGGCGCGTTCAGATACGCAGTATTTT. It is translated as CASSFGARSDTQYF.

This clone was picked up a small number of times. This chain links TRBV11-2 with TRBJ1-2; D might be TRBD1 (5 bases). Germline CDR1 and CDR2: SGHAT and FQNNGV. With 1 base removed from V and 13 bases from J, the gap between germline ends came to 19 bases. This CDR3 is 14 amino acids long. CDR3 in DNA: TGTGCCAGCAGCTTAGTAGGACCCAGGGTAGCTTTCACCTTC. Translated, it gives CASSLVGPRVAFTF.

The chain recombines TRBV5-1 with TRBJ2-3; D remains unclear. Trimming left V 2 bases short and J 2 bases short, with 9 bases between. Germline CDR1 reads SGHRS; CDR2 reads YFSETQ. There are 14 residues in the CDR3. CDR3 nucleotide sequence: TGCGCCAGCAGCTTCCGCTCGTTCACAGATACGCAGTATTTT. It codes for CASSFRSFTDTQYF. Together with reference TRBV5-1 and TRBJ2-3, the CDR3 gives the full variable domain: KAGVTQTPRYLIKTRGQQVTLSCSPISGHRSVSWYQQTPGQGLQFLFEYFSETQRNKGNFPGRFSGRQFSNSRSEMNVSTLELGDSALYLCASSFRSFTDTQYFGPGTRLTVL.

This chain joins TRBV5-1 and TRBJ2-7; D remains unclear. From germline, CDR1 is SGHRS and CDR2 YFSETQ. With 1 base removed from V and 6 bases from J, the gap between germline ends came to 11 bases. The CDR3 extends over 13 amino acids. This chain's CDR3 is CASSLRENGEQYV. The DNA for the CDR3 is TGCGCCAGCAGCTTGAGGGAAAATGGCGAGCAGTACGTC.

J is TRBJ2-4 and V is TRBV29-1; 11 bases align to TRBD1. Germline CDR1 is SQVTM and CDR2 is ANQGSEA. With 2 bases clipped from V and 0 bases from J, the junction kept 9 bases outside the gene matches. This CDR3 region has 18 residues. Here the CDR3 reads CSVEFRGTGGLAKNIQYF. The CDR3 DNA reads as TGCAGCGTTGAATTCCGGGGGACAGGGGGGCTAGCCAAAAACATTCAGTACTTC.

The chain employs TRBV29-1 and TRBJ2-5; 11 bases are a match to TRBD1. This CDR3 comprises 12 residues. J gave up 11 bases and V 7 bases, and 9 bases lay outside the gene matches. Per the germline V gene, CDR1 is SQVTM and CDR2 is ANQGSEA. Here the CDR3 DNA reads TGCAGCGCCAGGACCGGGACAGGGGGTCAGTACTTC. Translating it yields CSARTGTGGQYF.

The chain has TRBV19 and TRBJ2-6; TRBD1 might be the D (5 bases). With 1 base removed from V and 0 bases from J, the gap between germline ends came to 13 bases. The CDR3 extends over 18 amino acids. Looked up from germline, CDR1 is LNHDA and CDR2 is SQIVND (reference sequence). CDR3: CASSIGPWGLSGANVLTF. CDR3 bases: TGTGCCAGTAGTATAGGCCCTTGGGGCCTCTCTGGGGCCAACGTCCTGACTTTC.